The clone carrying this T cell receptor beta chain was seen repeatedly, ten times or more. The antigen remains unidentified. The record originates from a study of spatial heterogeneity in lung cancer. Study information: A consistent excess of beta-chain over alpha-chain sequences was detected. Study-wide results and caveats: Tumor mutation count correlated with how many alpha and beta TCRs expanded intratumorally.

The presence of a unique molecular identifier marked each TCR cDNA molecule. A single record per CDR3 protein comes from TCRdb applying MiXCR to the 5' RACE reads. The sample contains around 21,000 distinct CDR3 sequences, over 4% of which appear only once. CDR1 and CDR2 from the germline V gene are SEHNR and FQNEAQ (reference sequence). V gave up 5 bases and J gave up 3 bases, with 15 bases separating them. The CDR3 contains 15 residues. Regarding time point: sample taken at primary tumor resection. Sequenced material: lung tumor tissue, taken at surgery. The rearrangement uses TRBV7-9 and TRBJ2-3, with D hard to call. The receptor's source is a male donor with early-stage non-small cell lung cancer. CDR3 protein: CASSATVVGTDTQYF. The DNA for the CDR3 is TGTGCCAGCAGCGCCACAGTTGTTGGGACAGATACGCAGTATTTT.